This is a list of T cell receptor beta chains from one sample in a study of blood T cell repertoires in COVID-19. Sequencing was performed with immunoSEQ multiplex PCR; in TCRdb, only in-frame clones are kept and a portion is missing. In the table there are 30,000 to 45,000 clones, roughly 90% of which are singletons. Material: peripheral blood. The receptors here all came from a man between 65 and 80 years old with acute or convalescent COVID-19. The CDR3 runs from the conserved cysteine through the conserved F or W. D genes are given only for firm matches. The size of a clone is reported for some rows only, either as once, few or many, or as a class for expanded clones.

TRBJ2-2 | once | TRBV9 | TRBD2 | CASSRGLAGTGELFF | TGTGCCAGCAGCCGGGGACTAGCGGGGACCGGGGAGCTGTTTTTT
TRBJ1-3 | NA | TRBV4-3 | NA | CASSQEYAGSGNTIYF | TGCGCCAGCAGCCAAGAATACGCGGGTTCAGGAAACACCATATATTTT
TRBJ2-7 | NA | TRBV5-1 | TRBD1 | CASSSTGGNEQYF | TGCGCCAGCAGCTCGACAGGGGGCAACGAGCAGTACTTC
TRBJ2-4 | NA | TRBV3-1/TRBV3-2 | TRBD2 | CASSHPAGGNIQYF | TGTGCCAGCAGCCACCCCGCGGGAGGAAACATTCAGTACTTC
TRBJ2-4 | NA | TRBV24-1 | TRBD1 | CATTVRDSKNIQYF | TGTGCCACCACAGTGAGGGACAGTAAAAACATTCAGTACTTC
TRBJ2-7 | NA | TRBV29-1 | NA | CSVGGQLFYEQYF | TGCAGCGTTGGAGGACAGTTGTTCTACGAGCAGTACTTC
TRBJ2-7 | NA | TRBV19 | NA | CASRLQGASAEQYF | TGTGCCAGTAGGCTCCAGGGTGCTTCCGCCGAGCAGTACTTC
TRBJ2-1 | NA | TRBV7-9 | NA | CASSLGSLGDNEQFF | TGTGCCAGCAGCTTAGGTAGTCTAGGGGACAATGAGCAGTTCTTC
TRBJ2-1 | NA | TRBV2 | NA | CASSEALDREQFF | TGTGCCAGCAGTGAAGCGCTTGATAGAGAGCAGTTCTTC
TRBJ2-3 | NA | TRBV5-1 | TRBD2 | CASSFGTSVDTQYF | TGCGCCAGCAGCTTCGGGACTAGCGTCGATACGCAGTATTTT
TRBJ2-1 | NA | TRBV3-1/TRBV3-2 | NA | CASTPSGDGYNEQFF | TGTGCCAGCACCCCCTCAGGGGATGGTTACAATGAGCAGTTCTTC
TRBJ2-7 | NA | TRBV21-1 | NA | CASSTRIYEQYF | TGTGCCAGCAGCACCCGTATCTACGAGCAGTACTTC
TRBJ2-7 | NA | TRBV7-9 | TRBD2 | CASSSHSGRAYEQYF | TGTGCCAGCAGCTCCCATAGCGGGAGGGCCTACGAGCAGTACTTC
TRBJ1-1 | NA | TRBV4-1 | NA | CASSQGGGYRTEAFF | TGCGCCAGCAGCCAAGGGGGGGGGTATCGGACTGAAGCTTTCTTT
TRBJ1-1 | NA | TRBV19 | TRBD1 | CASSIRQGVPEAFF | TGTGCCAGTAGTATCCGACAGGGGGTCCCTGAAGCTTTCTTT
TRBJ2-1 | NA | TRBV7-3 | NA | CASSSRGDYNEQFF | TGTGCCAGCAGCTCCCGAGGCGATTACAATGAGCAGTTCTTC
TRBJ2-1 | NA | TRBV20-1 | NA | CSGGYEAFF | TGCAGTGGAGGTTATGAGGCGTTCTTC
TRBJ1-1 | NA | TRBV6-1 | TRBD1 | CASTEWLSFDRDRGIDLNTEAFF | TGTGCCAGCACTGAATGGTTAAGTTTCGACCGGGACAGGGGGATAGACCTGAACACTGAAGCTTTCTTT
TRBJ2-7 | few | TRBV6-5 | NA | CASSFAGSYEQYF | TGTGCCAGCAGCTTCGCGGGAAGCTACGAGCAGTACTTC
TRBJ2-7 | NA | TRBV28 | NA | CASGGFSYEQYF | TGTGCCAGCGGCGGGTTCTCCTACGAGCAGTACTTC
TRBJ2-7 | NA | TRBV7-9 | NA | CASSFAPGDEQYF | TGTGCCAGCAGCTTCGCCCCGGGAGACGAGCAGTACTTC
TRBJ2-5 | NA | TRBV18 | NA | CASSLLSVSRETQYF | TGTGCCAGCTCACTACTGTCCGTGTCCCGGGAGACCCAGTACTTC
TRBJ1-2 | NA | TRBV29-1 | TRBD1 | CSVEDQGDYGYTF | TGCAGCGTTGAAGATCAGGGGGACTATGGCTACACCTTC
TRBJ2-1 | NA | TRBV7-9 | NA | CASSLTLAGNEQFF | TGTGCCAGCAGCCTAACCCTAGCAGGCAATGAGCAGTTCTTC
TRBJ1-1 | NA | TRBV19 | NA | CASSTAGKPDTEAFF | TGTGCCAGTAGTACAGCCGGGAAGCCGGACACTGAAGCTTTCTTT
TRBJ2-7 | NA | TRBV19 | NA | CASSPMEGANRYEQYF | TGTGCCAGTAGTCCGATGGAGGGGGCGAATCGATACGAGCAGTACTTC
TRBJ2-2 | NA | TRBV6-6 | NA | CASSRGVTGELFF | TGTGCCAGCAGCCGGGGTGTTACCGGGGAGCTGTTTTTT
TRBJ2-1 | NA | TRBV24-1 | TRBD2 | CATSDPTSGRDYNEQFF | TGTGCCACCAGTGATCCGACTAGCGGGAGGGACTACAATGAGCAGTTCTTC
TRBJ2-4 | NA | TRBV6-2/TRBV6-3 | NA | CASSYPIQGQLAKNIQYF | TGTGCCAGCAGTTATCCAATTCAGGGGCAACTAGCCAAAAACATTCAGTACTTC
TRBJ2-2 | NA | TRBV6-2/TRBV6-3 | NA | CASSLDTGELFF | TGTGCCAGCAGCCTCGACACCGGGGAGCTGTTTTTT
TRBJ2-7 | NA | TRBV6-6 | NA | CASSYVWGVDEQYF | TGTGCCAGCAGTTACGTATGGGGCGTCGACGAGCAGTACTTC
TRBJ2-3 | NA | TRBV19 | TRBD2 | CASSMGLAGGRGDTQYF | TGTGCCAGTAGTATGGGACTAGCGGGAGGTCGTGGAGATACGCAGTATTTT
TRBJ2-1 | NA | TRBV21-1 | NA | CASSSLLAGGPEISSEFF | TGTGCCAGCAGTTCGCTCCTAGCGGGAGGGCCGGAGATCAGTAGTGAGTTCTTC
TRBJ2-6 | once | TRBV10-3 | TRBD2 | CAISLTGLAGAGANVLTF | TGTGCCATCAGCCTAACGGGGCTAGCGGGGGCTGGGGCCAACGTCCTGACTTTC